These 27 T cell receptor beta chains were all obtained from the same sample, sequenced in a study of cytomegalovirus exposure and HLA in healthy donors. PCR employed 60 Vbeta and 13 Jbeta primers. The assay was immunoSEQ multiplex PCR, and TCRdb's table has in-frame clones only and misses some. The data show roughly 140,000 clones, 77% seen once. The sequencing input was PBMCs. The receptors stem from a woman in her forties or fifties in good health and CMV-seronegative.

The DNA for the CDR3 is TGCGCCAGCAGCCGGGAGTCTTCGGGGAATTCACCCCTCCACTTT. This gives the protein CASSRESSGNSPLHF. The rearrangement uses TRBV4-3 and TRBJ1-6; D unclear. The CDR3 loop spans 15 amino acids. V shed 4 bases and J shed 7 bases, with 14 bases lying between them. Germline CDR1 is LGHNA and CDR2 is YSLEER.

V usage is TRBV6-5 and J usage is TRBJ1-3; TRBD1 is a possible D gene (5 bases). Trimming stripped 10 bases from V and 7 bases from J, with 17 bases between. Germline V CDR1 and CDR2: MNHEY, SVGAGI. CDR3 length: 13 residues. The CDR3 nucleotides are TGTGCCAACGACAGACCAGATAACAACACCATATATTTT. Its translation is CANDRPDNNTIYF.

This clone was found once. The chain employs TRBV19 and TRBJ2-1; the D gene is possibly TRBD2 (5 bases). Trimming removed 7 bases from V and 0 bases from J, with 16 bases in between. Germline CDR1 reads LNHDA; CDR2 reads SQIVND (reference sequence). The CDR3 has 16 residues. CDR3 sequence (DNA): TGTGCCAGTACTCTCCGGTATGGGAGCTCCTACAATGAGCAGTTCTTC. It encodes CASTLRYGSSYNEQFF.

The chain links TRBV5-4 to TRBJ1-2; TRBD1 matches 7 bases. The junction had 5 bases not matched to a gene; V was cut back by 2 bases and J by 4 bases. The germline CDR1 and CDR2 sequences are SGHNT and YYREEE (reference sequence). The CDR3 consists of 14 residues. CDR3 nucleotides: TGTGCCAGCAGCTTAAGACAGGGTCCCTATGGCTACACCTTC. As protein: CASSLRQGPYGYTF.

The V gene is TRBV27, the J gene TRBJ1-2, with a possible D match to TRBD1 (5 bases). V was cut by 5 bases and J by 5 bases, with 21 bases left in between. Germline lookup yields CDR1 MNHEY and CDR2 SMNVEV (reference sequence). The CDR3 totals 16 residues. CDR3 amino acids: CASSPGPLTVVYGYTF. DNA of the CDR3: TGTGCCAGCAGTCCCGGCCCCCTGACAGTCGTGTATGGCTACACCTTC.

The chain carries TRBV29-1 and TRBJ2-3, with no clear D. CDR1 and CDR2 from the germline V gene are SQVTM and ANQGSEA. The CDR3 contains 12 residues. Trimming pared 4 bases from V and 4 bases from J, leaving 9 bases between. This CDR3 reads CSVVPGSDTQYF. Here the CDR3 DNA reads TGCAGCGTTGTCCCGGGTTCAGATACGCAGTATTTT.

The rearrangement uses TRBV6-1 and TRBJ1-1; TRBD1 agrees at 7 bases. After removal of 6 bases from V and 5 bases from J, the junction contained 12 bases not matched to a gene. The germline V gene has CDR1 MNHNS and CDR2 SASEGT. CDR3 length: 15 residues. The CDR3 loop is CASRRATGSGTEAFF. The CDR3 DNA follows: TGTGCCAGCAGGAGAGCGACAGGGTCAGGGACTGAAGCTTTCTTT.

This rearrangement joins TRBV19 to TRBJ1-4; 10 nucleotides align to TRBD1. The germline CDR1 and CDR2 sequences are LNHDA and SQIVND (reference sequence). This CDR3 has 15 amino acids. J lost 8 bases, V lost 3 bases, and 6 bases had no gene match. The CDR3 loop reads CASSMGQGRYEKLFF. The CDR3, as DNA: TGTGCCAGTAGTATGGGACAGGGGAGGTACGAAAAACTGTTTTTT. The entire variable domain, with the rest obtained from reference TRBV19 and TRBJ1-4, is as follows: DGGITQSPKYLFRKEGQNVTLSCEQNLNHDAMYWYRQDPGQGLRLIYYSQIVNDFQKGDIAEGYSVSREKKESFPLTVTSAQKNPTAFYLCASSMGQGRYEKLFFGSGTQLSVL.

This chain uses TRBV7-9 with TRBJ1-4; the match to TRBD1 covers 7 bases. The CDR3 is made up of 16 amino acids. Looked up from germline, CDR1 is SEHNR and CDR2 is FQNEAQ (reference sequence). J lost 6 bases, V lost 0 bases, and 7 bases had no gene match. CDR3 loop: CASSLARGTGDEKLFF. In nucleotides, the CDR3 is TGTGCCAGCAGCTTAGCGCGCGGTACAGGGGATGAAAAACTGTTTTTT.

This clone appeared once. This chain uses TRBV7-6 with TRBJ1-2; 9 positions match TRBD1. This CDR3 region has 13 residues. Unmatched junction bases numbered 5, after V lost 5 bases and J lost 7 bases. CDR1 and CDR2 (germline): SGHVS, FNYEAQ. The chain's CDR3 is CASSPGTGSGYTF. The CDR3 DNA reads as TGTGCCAGCAGCCCCGGGACAGGGAGTGGCTACACCTTC.

J is TRBJ2-1 and V is TRBV19; 8 bases line up with TRBD1. Germline V gene data show CDR1 as LNHDA and CDR2 as SQIVND (reference sequence). This CDR3 has 16 amino acids. The V gene end was trimmed by 3 bases and the J gene end by 4 bases; junction bases not matched to a gene: 8. CDR3 in DNA: TGTGCCAGTAGTATGGATAGGACAGGGCTTTACAATGAGCAGTTCTTC. It codes for CASSMDRTGLYNEQFF.

The rearrangement uses TRBV28 and TRBJ2-3; D may be TRBD2 (5 bases). This CDR3 has 14 amino acids. The V gene lost 2 bases and the J gene lost 2 bases, with 8 bases spanning the gap. Per germline, CDR1 MDHEN and CDR2 SYDVKM. CDR3 nucleotides: TGTGCCAGCAGTTTACGGGAACCCACAGATACGCAGTATTTT. This encodes CASSLREPTDTQYF.

The chain has TRBV12-5 and TRBJ1-2, with 8 positions matching TRBD1. With V trimmed by 5 bases and J by 4 bases, 6 bases remained unmatched. Germline V lookup: CDR1 LGHNT, CDR2 FRNRAP. The CDR3 length is 14 residues. CDR3 residues: CASGHGQGGYGYTF. The CDR3 DNA reads as TGTGCTAGTGGTCACGGACAGGGCGGCTATGGCTACACCTTC.

The rearrangement uses TRBV6-5 and TRBJ1-2; 7 nucleotides align to TRBD1. Germline V CDR1 and CDR2: MNHEY, SVGAGI. The CDR3 spans 15 residues. Trimming cost V 5 bases and J 0 bases; bases outside gene matches: 6. CDR3 sequence (DNA): TGTGCCAGCAGTAGTCCGGGACAGACTAACTATGGCTACACCTTC. This encodes CASSSPGQTNYGYTF.

This clone was seen a single time. The rearrangement uses TRBV7-9 and TRBJ2-1; 9 bases are shared with TRBD2. The germline V gene encodes CDR1 SEHNR and CDR2 FQNEAQ (reference sequence). The CDR3 loop spans 14 amino acids. V dropped 1 base and J dropped 13; count of bases not matched to a gene: 8. The CDR3 sequence: CASSLGASGGTQFF. For the CDR3, the DNA is TGTGCCAGCAGCTTAGGGGCCAGCGGGGGGACCCAGTTCTTC.

The CDR3 here is CASSQTGGNTYEQYF. The DNA of the CDR3 is TGTGCCAGCTCACAGACAGGGGGTAACACCTACGAGCAGTACTTC. The chain recombines TRBV18 with TRBJ2-7, with 9 bases matching TRBD1. Germline V gene lookup returns CDR1 KGHSH and CDR2 LQKENI. The V segment lost 4 bases and the J segment 2 bases; nucleotides outside the gene matches: 6. The CDR3 spans 15 residues.

As DNA, the CDR3 is TGTGCCAGCAGCTTCGGAGTTGAGGCAGATACGCAGTATTTT. It yields the protein CASSFGVEADTQYF. The chain is built from TRBV7-2 and TRBJ2-3; D not certain. The CDR3 has 14 amino acids. V lost 3 bases to trimming and J lost 4 bases, with 11 bases between them. Germline V gene sequence: CDR1 SGHTA, CDR2 FQGNSA.

The chain uses TRBV7-2 and TRBJ2-7; TRBD2 agrees at 7 bases. The CDR3 loop spans 16 amino acids. Germline values: CDR1 SGHTA, CDR2 FQGNSA. The V segment lost 5 bases and the J segment 0 bases; nucleotides outside the gene matches: 10. The CDR3 loop is CASSQGPGGNSYEQYF. As DNA, the CDR3 is TGTGCCAGCAGCCAAGGGCCGGGGGGTAACTCCTACGAGCAGTACTTC.

The DNA of the CDR3 is TGTGCCAGCTCACCACTATTTCAGGCCAATGGCTACACCTTC. Protein sequence: CASSPLFQANGYTF. The chain links TRBV18 to TRBJ1-2; D remains unclear. V lost 1 base to trimming and J lost 6 bases, with 12 bases between them. The CDR3 is 14 amino acids. In germline, CDR1 is KGHSH, CDR2 LQKENI.

This clone was recorded a few times. This rearrangement joins TRBV10-1 to TRBJ1-6, with D tentatively TRBD1 (5 bases). Germline V CDR1 and CDR2: WNHNN, SYGVQD (reference sequence). Trimming cost V 5 bases and J 7 bases, with 9 bases left between them. The CDR3 consists of 13 residues. The CDR3 coding sequence is TGCGCCAGCAGTCTAACAGGCAATTCACCCCTCCACTTT. Translating gives CASSLTGNSPLHF.

V is TRBV7-8 and J is TRBJ2-3; 7 bases fit TRBD2. V lost 1 base, J lost 5 bases, and 9 bases stayed unmatched. Looked up from germline, CDR1 is SGHVS and CDR2 is FQNEAQ. The CDR3 extends over 16 amino acids. CDR3: CASSLVGRGTGDTQYF. For the CDR3, the DNA is TGTGCCAGCAGCTTAGTTGGGCGGGGGACCGGAGATACGCAGTATTTT.

The gene calls are TRBV29-1 and TRBJ2-1, with 8 nucleotides matching TRBD2. The CDR3 runs 15 residues. The germline V gene encodes CDR1 SQVTM and CDR2 ANQGSEA. Trimming cost V 3 bases and J 6 bases; bases outside gene matches: 10. CDR3: CSVELSGGFPNEQFF. DNA of the CDR3: TGCAGCGTTGAGTTAAGCGGGGGATTCCCCAATGAGCAGTTCTTC.

This clone was counted between two and nine times. This sequence joins TRBV4-2 and TRBJ2-3, with 13 bases matching TRBD2. V shed 4 bases and J 4 bases; nucleotides not matched to a gene: 5. The germline CDR1 and CDR2 sequences are LGHNA and YNFKEQ. The CDR3 has 16 residues. CDR3 loop: CASSPRLAGGPDTQYF. The CDR3 coding sequence is TGTGCCAGCAGCCCCCGACTAGCGGGGGGCCCAGATACGCAGTATTTT.

This chain connects TRBV15 to TRBJ2-7; 9 positions agree with TRBD2. This CDR3 has 16 amino acids. The germline gives CDR1 LNHNV, CDR2 YYDKDF (reference sequence). V lost 0 bases and J lost 3; bases outside the gene matches: 6. CDR3 DNA sequence: TGTGCCACCAGCAGAGATAAGGTAGCGGGGGTCTACGAGCAGTACTTC. This gives the protein CATSRDKVAGVYEQYF. Based on the CDR3 plus reference TRBV15 and TRBJ2-7, the full variable domain is DAMVIQNPRYQVTQFGKPVTLSCSQTLNHNVMYWYQQKSSQAPKLLFHYYDKDFNNEADTPDNFQSRRPNTSFCFLDIRSPGLGDTAMYLCATSRDKVAGVYEQYFGPGTRLTVT.

This rearrangement joins TRBV6-1 to TRBJ1-3, with TRBD1 as a possible D gene (6 bases). V lost 6 bases to trimming and J lost 2 bases, with 14 bases between them. The CDR3 is 15 amino acids. The germline gives CDR1 MNHNS, CDR2 SASEGT. As DNA, the CDR3 is TGTGCCAGCAGCTGGACAGACCTTACTGGAAACACCATATATTTT. Amino acids: CASSWTDLTGNTIYF.

This clone was found once. The rearrangement uses TRBV28 and TRBJ1-2, with 7 bases matching TRBD1. The trim removed 10 bases at V and 2 bases at J, leaving 10 bases unmatched. CDR1 MDHEN and CDR2 SYDVKM come from the germline V gene. CDR3 length: 14 residues. The CDR3 protein is CAIGGAGGNYGYTF. The CDR3 nucleotides are TGTGCCATCGGAGGGGCAGGGGGGAACTATGGCTACACCTTC.

V usage is TRBV19 and J usage is TRBJ2-3; 7 positions match TRBD1. Unmatched junction bases numbered 10, after V lost 9 bases and J lost 4 bases. The CDR3 consists of 14 residues. Germline V gene data show CDR1 as LNHDA and CDR2 as SQIVND (reference sequence). The chain's CDR3 is CASSPGQKPDTQYF. The CDR3 DNA is TGTGCCAGCTCACCGGGACAGAAGCCAGATACGCAGTATTTT.